This T cell receptor (beta chain) was identified during a study of T cell responses to AZD1222 COVID-19 vaccine. Study in general: Whether given at about 4 or about 12 weeks, second doses were pooled.

Study findings and constraints: Two AZD1222 administrations were followed by greater Spike-specific TCR breadth and depth. Researchers took repertoire samples only after the peak T cell response had come. Donor demographics were predominantly white British with a female majority; clonal diversity may be underestimated.

Note on this clone: Its antigen remains unknown.

Germline loops: CDR1 SGHKS, CDR2 YYEKEE (reference sequence). The V and J ends lost 0 bases and 0 bases respectively, with 9 bases between them. The length of the CDR3 is 15 residues. Produced via immunoSEQ multiplex PCR; TCRdb's table is partial and in-frame only. The sample has more than 100,000 clones, around 91% seen once. Source: peripheral blood, taken on day 0 of AZD1222 vaccination. This rearrangement joins TRBV5-5 to TRBJ1-2; no clear D gene. This receptor was taken from an adult in good health. The CDR3 DNA sequence: TGTGCCAGCAGCTTGGTCAGTAATACTAACTATGGCTACACCTTC. As protein: CASSLVSNTNYGYTF. The full variable domain, completed using reference TRBV5-5 and TRBJ1-2, is DAGVTQSPTHLIKTRGQQVTLRCSPISGHKSVSWYQQVLGQGPQFIFQYYEKEERGRGNFPDRFSARQFPNYSSELNVNALLLGDSALYLCASSLVSNTNYGYTFGSGTRLTVV.